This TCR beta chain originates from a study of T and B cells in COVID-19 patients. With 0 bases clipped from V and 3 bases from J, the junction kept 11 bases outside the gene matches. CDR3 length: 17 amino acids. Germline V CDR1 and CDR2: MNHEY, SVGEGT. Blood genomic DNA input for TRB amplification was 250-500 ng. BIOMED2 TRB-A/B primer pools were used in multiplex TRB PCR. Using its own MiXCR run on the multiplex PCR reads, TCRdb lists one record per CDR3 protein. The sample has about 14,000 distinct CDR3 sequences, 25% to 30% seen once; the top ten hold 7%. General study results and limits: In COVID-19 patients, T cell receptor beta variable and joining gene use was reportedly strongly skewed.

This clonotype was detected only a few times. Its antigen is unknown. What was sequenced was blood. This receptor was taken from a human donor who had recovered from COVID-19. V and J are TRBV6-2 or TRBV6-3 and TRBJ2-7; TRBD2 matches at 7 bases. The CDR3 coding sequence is TGTGCCAGCAGTTACTCGGGGGGGAAAGCGTTATTCTACGAGCAGTACTTC. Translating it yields CASSYSGGKALFYEQYF.